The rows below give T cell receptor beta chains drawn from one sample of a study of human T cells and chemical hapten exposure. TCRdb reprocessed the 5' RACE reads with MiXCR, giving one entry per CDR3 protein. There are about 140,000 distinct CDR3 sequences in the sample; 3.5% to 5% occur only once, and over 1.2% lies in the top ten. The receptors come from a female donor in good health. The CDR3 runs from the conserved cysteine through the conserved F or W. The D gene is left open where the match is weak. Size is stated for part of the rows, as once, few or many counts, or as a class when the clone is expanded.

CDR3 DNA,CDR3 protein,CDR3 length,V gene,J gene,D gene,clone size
TGTGCCATCAGTGAGTCCGGACTATATGGCTACACCTTC,CAISESGLYGYTF,13,TRBV10-3,TRBJ1-2,.,many
TGCAGTGCCGCACACTCACGGACCTACGAGCAGTACTTC,CSAAHSRTYEQYF,13,TRBV20-1,TRBJ2-7,.,.
TGTGCCAGCAGCCCCCGGGGGGATTGGCGGGGGGGCCTCAATGAGCAGTTCTTC,CASSPRGDWRGGLNEQFF,18,TRBV6-5,TRBJ2-1,TRBD2,.
TGTGCCAGCAGCCCGGGGGGCTCTCGAACCACATATACGCAGTATTTT,CASSPGGSRTTYTQYF,16,TRBV5-4,TRBJ2-3,.,.
TGTGCCAGCGGGAAACAGGGCGGGACCGGGGAGCTGTTTTTT,CASGKQGGTGELFF,14,TRBV9,TRBJ2-2,.,many
TGCAGTGCTAAGCGCCGGGACAGGGGAACAGATACGCAGTATTTT,CSAKRRDRGTDTQYF,15,TRBV20-1,TRBJ2-3,TRBD1,many
TGCGCCAGCAGTCAATCTACGGAGAAACTGTTTTTT,CASSQSTEKLFF,12,TRBV23-1,TRBJ1-4,.,many
TGTGCCAGCACCCGAGCTGGTGAAAAACTGTTTTTT,CASTRAGEKLFF,12,TRBV12-3/TRBV12-4,TRBJ1-4,.,many
TGTGCCAGCAGTTCTGGACAGGGGGCTCTCTTCGGCTATGGCTACACCTTC,CASSSGQGALFGYGYTF,17,TRBV27,TRBJ1-2,TRBD1,many
TGTGCCAGCAGCGTAGTTCCTGAGGTCCGGGCGCCCCTCCACTTT,CASSVVPEVRAPLHF,15,TRBV9,TRBJ1-6,.,few
TGTGCCTGGAGTGTATGGGGCACTGAAGCTTTCTTT,CAWSVWGTEAFF,12,TRBV30,TRBJ1-1,.,many
TGTGCCAGCACAGAGCGAGCGTTGAATGAAAAACTGTTTTTT,CASTERALNEKLFF,14,TRBV6-1,TRBJ1-4,.,many
TGTGCCAGCAGCTTCCTTACATCCGCTAACTATGGCTACACCTTC,CASSFLTSANYGYTF,15,TRBV5-4,TRBJ1-2,.,few
TGTGCCAGCGGGGACAGGGGGCGTGAAAAACTGTTTTTT,CASGDRGREKLFF,13,TRBV9,TRBJ1-4,TRBD1,few
TGTGCCAGCTCACCAACTCTAAAACGAGTGGCTCTGAGGTCTGGGAATGAGCAGTTCTTC,CASSPTLKRVALRSGNEQFF,20,TRBV18,TRBJ2-1,.,many
TGTGCCAGCAGTTACTCCCGCAGTTATCCGAACGAGCAGTACTTC,CASSYSRSYPNEQYF,15,TRBV6-2/TRBV6-3,TRBJ2-7,.,many
TGTGCCAGCAGCCAAGGGAGCTCCTATAATTCACCCCTCCACTTT,CASSQGSSYNSPLHF,15,TRBV3-1,TRBJ1-6,.,many
TGTGCCACCAGGGGGAAGGGGAGCACAGATACGCAGTATTTT,CATRGKGSTDTQYF,14,TRBV24-1,TRBJ2-3,.,many
TGTGCCAGCAGCCCCGGGCGCGCAGATACGCAGTATTTT,CASSPGRADTQYF,13,TRBV7-2,TRBJ2-3,.,many
TGTGCCAGCAGTTCGACAGTGAACACTGAAGCTTTCTTT,CASSSTVNTEAFF,13,TRBV6-2/TRBV6-3,TRBJ1-1,.,many
TGTGCCAGCAGCACATACGCCGGGACAGGGGACTACGAGCAGTACTTC,CASSTYAGTGDYEQYF,16,TRBV12-3/TRBV12-4,TRBJ2-7,TRBD1,many
TGTGCCAGCAGTTTTATGTGGCGGGGGGGTACTGAGCAGTTCTTC,CASSFMWRGGTEQFF,15,TRBV12-3/TRBV12-4,TRBJ2-1,TRBD2,many
TGTGCCAGCAGTGAAACGCGGACAGCCCGAGAAGAGACCCAGTACTTC,CASSETRTAREETQYF,16,TRBV12-3/TRBV12-4,TRBJ2-5,.,many
TGTGCCAGCAGCCACCCCGGCAGGGTCTTCGAGCAGTACTTC,CASSHPGRVFEQYF,14,TRBV7-9,TRBJ2-7,.,few
TGTGCCAGCAGCCTCGTAGGCGGGCGAGAGACCCAGTACTTC,CASSLVGGRETQYF,14,TRBV7-9,TRBJ2-5,.,.
TGTGCCAGCAGCGAAGGGGGCGCGGTGAGCTATGGCTACACCTTC,CASSEGGAVSYGYTF,15,TRBV7-9,TRBJ1-2,TRBD1,many
TGCAGTGCTATGACAAGGGACGCTAACTATGGCTACACCTTC,CSAMTRDANYGYTF,14,TRBV20-1,TRBJ1-2,.,many
TGTGCCAGCAGCCATGGGACCCCCAGTAGCAATCAGCCCCAGCATTTT,CASSHGTPSSNQPQHF,16,TRBV5-5,TRBJ1-5,.,many
TGTGCCAGCAGCCAAGTGTCTGGGCGGACTAGCGGGGGGGCGGAGGAGCAGTTCTTC,CASSQVSGRTSGGAEEQFF,19,TRBV4-2,TRBJ2-1,TRBD2,many
TGCAGCGTCATGCTAGGGGTGTCGTACGAGCAGTACTTC,CSVMLGVSYEQYF,13,TRBV29-1,TRBJ2-7,.,many
TGCAGCGTTGGTAGGGGACGGGTGAACACTGAAGCTTTCTTT,CSVGRGRVNTEAFF,14,TRBV29-1,TRBJ1-1,.,many
TGTGCCAGCACCGTCGGGAACTACGAGCAGTACTTC,CASTVGNYEQYF,12,TRBV11-2,TRBJ2-7,.,many
TGCAGTGCCCCGATGGACAGGGGAGGAGGCTACACCTTC,CSAPMDRGGGYTF,13,TRBV20-1,TRBJ1-2,TRBD1,few
TGCAGTGCTCTGACGGGGGCAGCGGGGGGCTACAATGAGCAGTTCTTC,CSALTGAAGGYNEQFF,16,TRBV20-1,TRBJ2-1,TRBD2,.
TGCAGTGCTAGAGCCCCTAGCGGGGGCACAGATACGCAGTATTTT,CSARAPSGGTDTQYF,15,TRBV20-1,TRBJ2-3,TRBD2,.
TGTGCCAGCAGCGATAGCGGACAGCCCACAGGCGACATTCAGTACTTC,CASSDSGQPTGDIQYF,16,TRBV7-9,TRBJ2-4,.,.
TGTGCCAGCAGCTCAGAACAAGGAGTTGAGACCCAGTACTTC,CASSSEQGVETQYF,14,TRBV13,TRBJ2-5,.,many
TGTGCCACCAGCAGAGGATTAAACAGAGAGACTAGCACAGATACGCAGTATTTT,CATSRGLNRETSTDTQYF,18,TRBV15,TRBJ2-3,.,many
TGTGCCAGCAGCTTAGTGGCGGGTCCGGTGGTTAGCTCCTACAATGAGCAGTTCTTC,CASSLVAGPVVSSYNEQFF,19,TRBV7-9,TRBJ2-1,.,many
TGTGCCAGCAGTTCGACTCGGACCTCTTCCAGGTGGAATGAGCAGTTCTTC,CASSSTRTSSRWNEQFF,17,TRBV6-5,TRBJ2-1,.,many